These 32 T cell receptor beta chains share one sample of origin, sequenced in a study of control samples from healthy donors and cancer patients. Produced via immunoSEQ multiplex PCR; TCRdb's table is partial and in-frame only. The data hold more than 75,000 clones, with about 81% observed a single time. Sequencing used PBMCs. The receptors were sampled from a man in his 70s with lung cancer.

CDR3 DNA: TGTGCCAGCAGCCAAGTCGTAGGCTACGAGCAGTACTTC. This sequence encodes CASSQVVGYEQYF. The chain employs TRBV3-1 (or the pseudogene TRBV3-2) and TRBJ2-7, with D uncertain. V was cut by 1 base and J by 3 bases, with 7 bases left in between. Germline assignment: CDR1 LGHDT and CDR2 YNNKEL (reference sequence). The length of the CDR3 is 13 residues.

The chain has TRBV30 and TRBJ1-2; D call uncertain. Germline CDR1 is GTSNPN and CDR2 is SVGIG (reference sequence). The CDR3 loop spans 13 amino acids. The ends were cut back, 4 bases at V and 3 bases at J, with 12 bases in the middle. CDR3 region: CAWIREVHYGYTF. The CDR3, as DNA: TGTGCCTGGATCCGAGAGGTTCACTATGGCTACACCTTC.

The genes are TRBV6-6 and TRBJ1-5, with TRBD1 as a possible D gene (5 bases). The germline V gene encodes CDR1 MNHNY and CDR2 SVGAGI (reference sequence). The CDR3 loop spans 15 amino acids. Trimming cost V 2 bases and J 1 base, with 9 bases left between them. CDR3 sequence (DNA): TGTGCCAGCAGTTACAACCCAGGGAGCAATCAGCCCCAGCATTTT. It specifies CASSYNPGSNQPQHF.

The chain couples TRBV4-2 to TRBJ2-2, with unresolved D. The V end was cut by 3 bases, the J end by 4 bases, with 9 bases between. CDR1 and CDR2 (germline): LGHNA, YNFKEQ. The CDR3 extends over 14 amino acids. CDR3 nucleotides: TGTGCCAGCAGCCAGGCCCGCGGCACCGGGGAGCTGTTTTTT. This encodes CASSQARGTGELFF.

The gene calls are TRBV4-2 and TRBJ1-2; D might be TRBD1 (6 bases). Germline CDR1 and CDR2: LGHNA and YNFKEQ. The CDR3 has 15 amino acids. V lost 0 bases and J 3 bases, leaving 11 bases between the germline ends. This chain's CDR3 is CASSQEEDRYYGYTF. CDR3 coding DNA: TGTGCCAGCAGCCAAGAGGAGGACAGATACTATGGCTACACCTTC.

The rearrangement links TRBV3-1 (or the pseudogene TRBV3-2) to TRBJ2-7, with 8 bases lining up with TRBD1. CDR1 is LGHDT, CDR2 YNNKEL, per germline (reference sequence). This CDR3 is 14 amino acids long. V was clipped by 1 base and J by 7 bases; unmatched bases: 6. CDR3 amino acids: CASSQGTGRVEQYF. The CDR3, as DNA: TGTGCCAGCAGCCAAGGGACAGGGCGGGTAGAGCAGTACTTC.

The chain joins TRBV5-1 to TRBJ1-1; 7 bases fit TRBD1. Germline CDR1 SGHRS, CDR2 YFSETQ. The V segment lost 4 bases and the J segment 0 bases; nucleotides outside the gene matches: 6. The CDR3 has 15 amino acids. The CDR3 is CASSTSGQMNTEAFF. Here the CDR3 DNA reads TGCGCCAGCAGCACGTCGGGACAGATGAACACTGAAGCTTTCTTT.

This clone was seen a few times. The chain recombines TRBV11-2 with TRBJ2-7; D uncertain. Trimming stripped 5 bases from V and 10 bases from J, with 12 bases between. The CDR3 runs to 11 residues. Germline CDR1 and CDR2: SGHAT and FQNNGV. The CDR3 sequence: CASSAREVQYF. CDR3 DNA: TGTGCCAGCAGCGCCCGCGAGGTTCAGTACTTC.

The rearrangement links TRBV5-1 to TRBJ1-1; D unclear. V gave up 3 bases and J gave up 1 base, with 7 bases separating them. Germline V gene data show CDR1 as SGHRS and CDR2 as YFSETQ. The CDR3 is 13 residues long. The CDR3 coding sequence is TGCGCCAGCAGCTCTGCACCGAACACTGAAGCTTTCTTT. This sequence encodes CASSSAPNTEAFF.

The J gene is TRBJ1-6, the V gene TRBV25-1, with 9 bases lining up with TRBD1. The CDR3 consists of 15 residues. V lost 4 bases to trimming and J lost 6 bases; unmatched junction nucleotides: 4. CDR1 and CDR2 (germline): MGHDK, SYGVNS. The CDR3 DNA reads TGTGCCAGCAGTGTAGGGACAGGGCTTAATTCACCCCTCCACTTT. Protein sequence: CASSVGTGLNSPLHF.

The chain is built from TRBV30 and TRBJ1-5, with 8 nucleotides matching TRBD1. The V segment lost 3 bases and the J segment 5 bases; nucleotides outside the gene matches: 3. CDR3 size: 13 residues. Germline CDR1 reads GTSNPN; CDR2 reads SVGIG (reference sequence). The DNA of the CDR3 is TGTGCCTGGAGGGCAGGGGGCGATCAGCCCCAGCATTTT. It translates to CAWRAGGDQPQHF.

The V and J genes are TRBV28 and TRBJ1-5; 8 nucleotides match TRBD1. Looked up from germline, CDR1 is MDHEN and CDR2 is SYDVKM. Unmatched junction bases numbered 7, after V lost 5 bases and J lost 4 bases. The CDR3 contains 15 residues. CDR3 protein: CASSLLQGVNQPQHF. DNA of the CDR3: TGTGCCAGCAGTCTCCTACAGGGGGTGAATCAGCCCCAGCATTTT.

This chain uses TRBV10-1 with TRBJ2-3, with TRBD1 as a possible D gene (6 bases). Germline-derived CDR1 and CDR2 are WNHNN and SYGVQD (reference sequence). The CDR3 totals 14 residues. The ends were cut back, 3 bases at V and 2 bases at J, with 9 bases in the middle. The CDR3 reads CASSDGQFTDTQYF. The CDR3 region has the DNA TGCGCCAGCAGTGATGGACAGTTCACAGATACGCAGTATTTT.

The rearrangement joins TRBV5-1 to TRBJ2-5, with D possibly being TRBD1 (6 bases). This CDR3 is built from 14 residues. Germline lookup yields CDR1 SGHRS and CDR2 YFSETQ. V gave up 2 bases and J gave up 2 bases, with 10 bases separating them. The CDR3 DNA follows: TGCGCCAGCAGCTTAGGGACACAGCAAGAGACCCAGTACTTC. This sequence encodes CASSLGTQQETQYF.

The gene calls are TRBV5-6 and TRBJ2-1; the D gene is possibly TRBD2 (7 bases). The CDR3 sequence is 14 residues long. V lost 6 bases, J lost 5 bases, and 15 bases lay in between. Germline CDR1 reads SGHDT; CDR2 reads YYEEEE. The CDR3 spells CASTPRRGHNEQFF. CDR3 in DNA: TGTGCCAGCACCCCAAGGCGGGGGCACAATGAGCAGTTCTTC.

This clone was observed once. The chain couples TRBV18 to TRBJ2-1; TRBD1 agrees at 7 bases. From germline, CDR1 is KGHSH and CDR2 LQKENI. The CDR3 consists of 13 residues. The J segment lost 8 bases and the V segment lost 3 bases, leaving 4 bases of the junction unmatched. The CDR3 region has the DNA TGTGCCAGCTCACCTTGGGACAGCGATGAGCAGTTCTTC. Translation: CASSPWDSDEQFF.

This clone was detected a few times. The V gene is TRBV12-5, the J gene TRBJ2-6; D is unclear. V was shortened by 0 bases and J by 1 base, with 4 bases between the two germline ends. Looked up from germline, CDR1 is LGHNT and CDR2 is FRNRAP. CDR3 length: 15 residues. The CDR3 DNA reads TGTGCTAGTGGTTTGGTAATATCTGGGGCCAACGTCCTGACTTTC. It is translated as CASGLVISGANVLTF.

The chain is built from TRBV29-1 and TRBJ2-2; 8 bases line up with TRBD1. V gave up 2 bases and J gave up 6 bases; unmatched junction bases: 14. This CDR3 has 17 residues. Germline assignment: CDR1 SQVTM and CDR2 ANQGSEA. The CDR3, as DNA: TGCAGCGTTGAATTTGTAAGGACAGGGAGGAGTCCCGGGGAGCTGTTTTTT. It is translated as CSVEFVRTGRSPGELFF.

The chain links TRBV24-1 to TRBJ2-6, with D possibly matching TRBD1 (6 bases). This CDR3 spans 16 amino acids. Trimming removed 5 bases at V and 1 base at J, with 11 bases between. Germline V gene data show CDR1 as KGHDR and CDR2 as SFDVKD. As DNA, the CDR3 is TGTGCCACCAGTGGGTACAGGGATTCTGGGGCCAACGTCCTGACTTTC. Encoded protein: CATSGYRDSGANVLTF.

V and J are TRBV24-1 and TRBJ2-1; 7 nucleotides line up with TRBD2. Trimming cost V 2 bases and J 5 bases; bases outside gene matches: 5. The CDR3 has 15 residues. Germline CDR1 KGHDR, CDR2 SFDVKD. CDR3 in DNA: TGTGCCACCAGTGATTCACGGGGGGTGGACAATGAGCAGTTCTTC. The encoded protein is CATSDSRGVDNEQFF.

The V and J genes are TRBV7-9 and TRBJ2-1, with D unclear. The CDR3 runs 13 residues. V lost 3 bases to trimming and J lost 5 bases, with 8 bases between them. Germline V gene sequence: CDR1 SEHNR, CDR2 FQNEAQ (reference sequence). The CDR3 reads CASSFLVDNEQFF. CDR3 coding DNA: TGTGCCAGCAGCTTCTTAGTTGACAATGAGCAGTTCTTC.

The rearrangement joins TRBV7-2 to TRBJ1-2; tentative D call: TRBD1 (5 bases). The ends were cut back, 3 bases at V and 8 bases at J, with 16 bases in the middle. The CDR3 totals 14 residues. The germline CDR1 and CDR2 sequences are SGHTA and FQGNSA. DNA for the CDR3: TGTGCCAGCAGCTTTTCGGGACCCCGAAGGGGCTACACCTTC. Encoded protein: CASSFSGPRRGYTF.

The table lists this clone with a few counts. The chain's CDR3 is CASSSISGNTIYF. The DNA of the CDR3 is TGTGCCAGCAGCTCGATCTCTGGAAACACCATATATTTT. The chain recombines TRBV7-3 with TRBJ1-3; the D is unclear. CDR3 length: 13 amino acids. Trimming removed 4 bases from V and 0 bases from J, with 4 bases in between. Germline-derived CDR1 and CDR2 are SGHTA and FQGTGA.

The V gene is TRBV29-1, the J gene TRBJ2-7, with 8 bases lining up with TRBD1. The CDR3 consists of 13 residues. The germline V gene encodes CDR1 SQVTM and CDR2 ANQGSEA. V trimming: 6 bases; J trimming: 2 bases; junction bases outside the gene matches: 6. The CDR3 is CSVHTGGTYEQYF. The CDR3 DNA sequence: TGCAGCGTACACACAGGGGGGACCTACGAGCAGTACTTC.

The count of this clone is one. The chain combines TRBV7-9 with TRBJ1-4; D not certain. With 1 base removed from V and 6 bases from J, the gap between germline ends came to 6 bases. Looked up from germline, CDR1 is SEHNR and CDR2 is FQNEAQ (reference sequence). The CDR3 covers 13 residues. This chain's CDR3 is CASSLESHEKLFF. DNA for the CDR3: TGTGCCAGCAGCTTAGAATCGCATGAAAAACTGTTTTTT. The entire variable domain, with the rest obtained from reference TRBV7-9 and TRBJ1-4, is as follows: DTGVSQNPRHKITKRGQNVTFRCDPISEHNRLYWYRQTLGQGPEFLTYFQNEAQLEKSRLLSDRFSAERPKGSFSTLEIQRTEQGDSAMYLCASSLESHEKLFFGSGTQLSVL.

This chain links TRBV2 with TRBJ2-5; 12 bases align to TRBD2. The germline CDR1 and CDR2 sequences are SNHLY and FYNNEI. The length of the CDR3 is 17 residues. The V gene end was trimmed by 3 bases and the J gene end by 1 base; junction bases not matched to a gene: 6. CDR3 amino acids: CASSDGSLAGGQETQYF. The CDR3 DNA is TGTGCCAGCAGTGACGGTTCACTAGCGGGGGGCCAAGAGACCCAGTACTTC.

The chain combines TRBV21-1 with TRBJ2-6; the listed D gene, TRBD2, was not tested against the DNA. TRBV21-1 is annotated as a pseudogene. The CDR3 is 21 residues long. The CDR3, as DNA: TGTGCCAGCAGCAAAGCGCTGATAGGCAGGACTAGAGACTCTGGGGCCAACGTCCTGACTTTC. Translation gives CASSKALIGRTRDSGANVLTF.

The chain employs TRBV18 and TRBJ2-5, with D tentatively TRBD1 (6 bases). Trimming stripped 3 bases from V and 4 bases from J, with 9 bases between. CDR1 is KGHSH and CDR2 is LQKENI in the germline V gene. This CDR3 has 13 amino acids. The CDR3 DNA reads as TGTGCCAGCTCACCGAACAGGGCAGAGACCCAGTACTTC. Translating gives CASSPNRAETQYF.

The chain employs TRBV9 and TRBJ1-1, with a tentative D call TRBD1 (5 bases). Germline CDR1 is SGDLS and CDR2 is YYNGEE. Trimming took off 4 bases at V and 5 bases at J, with 15 bases between the two ends. This CDR3 spans 14 amino acids. CDR3 in amino acids: CASSPTTGGTEAFF. The CDR3, as DNA: TGTGCCAGCAGCCCTACCACCGGGGGAACTGAAGCTTTCTTT.

This clone was found a few times. The chain couples TRBV7-2 to TRBJ1-5; 9 bases are shared with TRBD1. Germline V CDR1 and CDR2: SGHTA, FQGNSA. The CDR3 sequence is 15 residues long. After removal of 6 bases from V and 3 bases from J, the junction contained 6 bases not matched to a gene. In nucleotides, the CDR3 is TGTGCCAGCAGACCGGGACAGGGCCTCAATCAGCCCCAGCATTTT. Its protein product is CASRPGQGLNQPQHF.

CDR3: CACLGDFSGANVLTF. As DNA, the CDR3 is TGTGCCTGCCTAGGGGATTTCTCTGGGGCCAACGTCCTGACTTTC. This sequence joins TRBV2 and TRBJ2-6; perhaps TRBD1 as D (5 bases). CDR3 size: 15 residues. CDR1 and CDR2 (germline): SNHLY, FYNNEI. Trimming stripped 11 bases from V and 0 bases from J, with 14 bases between.

This sequence joins TRBV5-1 and TRBJ2-1; 13 bases line up with TRBD2. Germline-derived CDR1 and CDR2 are SGHRS and YFSETQ. This CDR3 region has 15 residues. After removal of 5 bases from V and 4 bases from J, the junction contained 3 bases not matched to a gene. The CDR3 DNA reads as TGCGCCAGCAGTCCGACTAGCGGGGGGTACAATGAGCAGTTCTTC. This sequence encodes CASSPTSGGYNEQFF.